A selection of T cell receptor beta chains follows, all from one sample in a study of cytomegalovirus exposure and HLA in healthy donors. Libraries were prepared by immunoSEQ multiplex PCR; TCRdb keeps only in-frame clonotypes and omits some of them. The repertoire includes around 130,000 clones, 81% of them detected once, and about 2.4% sits in the top ten. Sequenced material: PBMCs. These receptors came from a woman between 40 and 50 years old in good health and CMV-seronegative. The CDR3 runs from the conserved cysteine through the conserved F or W. The order of the fields is D gene, clone size, J gene, V gene, CDR3 DNA, CDR3 protein. A D gene is named only where the DNA matches it firmly. For some rows the clone size is stated as once, few or many, or as a class when expanded; others skip it.

d_call: TRBD2; clone_size: -; j_call: TRBJ2-1; v_call: TRBV9; cdr3_nt: TGTGCCAGCAGCGTCGGGACTAGCGAGGATTACAATGAGCAGTTCTTC; cdr3_aa: CASSVGTSEDYNEQFF
d_call: -; clone_size: few; j_call: TRBJ2-6; v_call: TRBV6-5; cdr3_nt: TGTGCCAGCACAGTTCAGGGCGCTGGGGCCAACGTCCTGACTTTC; cdr3_aa: CASTVQGAGANVLTF
d_call: TRBD1; clone_size: -; j_call: TRBJ1-4; v_call: TRBV15; cdr3_nt: TGTGCCACCAGCAGAGAAGGTGGACAGGACCGAAAACTGTTTTTT; cdr3_aa: CATSREGGQDRKLFF
d_call: TRBD1; clone_size: few; j_call: TRBJ1-1; v_call: TRBV7-9; cdr3_nt: TGTGCCACCGCAACCAGGGGGGAAGGCACTGAAGCTTTCTTT; cdr3_aa: CATATRGEGTEAFF
d_call: TRBD1; clone_size: -; j_call: TRBJ1-4; v_call: TRBV5-1; cdr3_nt: TGCGCCAGCAGCCCCTCAGCTCAGGGGGGCGAAAAACTGTTTTTT; cdr3_aa: CASSPSAQGGEKLFF
d_call: -; clone_size: once; j_call: TRBJ2-7; v_call: TRBV7-2; cdr3_nt: TGTGCCAGCAGTTCGCCCCTAGCCTACGAGCAGTACTTC; cdr3_aa: CASSSPLAYEQYF
d_call: TRBD1; clone_size: -; j_call: TRBJ1-2; v_call: TRBV5-1; cdr3_nt: TGCGCCAGTTATCCGGCGTGGGGCAGGGGGATAGGTGGCTACACCTTC; cdr3_aa: CASYPAWGRGIGGYTF
d_call: -; clone_size: few; j_call: TRBJ1-5; v_call: TRBV6-1; cdr3_nt: TGTGCCAGCAGTGAAGGAGGGCCTCGGCCCCAGCATTTT; cdr3_aa: CASSEGGPRPQHF
d_call: TRBD1; clone_size: -; j_call: TRBJ2-7; v_call: TRBV6-1; cdr3_nt: TGTGCCAGCAGTGGGGGGACAGGGGGCTACGAGCAGTACTTC; cdr3_aa: CASSGGTGGYEQYF
d_call: TRBD1; clone_size: few; j_call: TRBJ1-4; v_call: TRBV28; cdr3_nt: TGTGCCAGCAGTAAGACAGGGGGAGATGAAAAACTGTTTTTT; cdr3_aa: CASSKTGGDEKLFF
d_call: -; clone_size: -; j_call: TRBJ1-2; v_call: TRBV9; cdr3_nt: TGTGCCAGCAGCGGGCCCAGGGGTCTCTATGGCTACACCTTC; cdr3_aa: CASSGPRGLYGYTF
d_call: TRBD1; clone_size: -; j_call: TRBJ1-1; v_call: TRBV7-9; cdr3_nt: TGTGCCAGCAGCTCCGGGCAGGGGGCGAAAACTGAAGCTTTCTTT; cdr3_aa: CASSSGQGAKTEAFF
d_call: TRBD2; clone_size: few; j_call: TRBJ2-5; v_call: TRBV14; cdr3_nt: TGTGCCAGCAGCCAAGGTTACGGTCGCTGGGGGGGGAAAAGAGAGACCCAGTACTTC; cdr3_aa: CASSQGYGRWGGKRETQYF
d_call: -; clone_size: once; j_call: TRBJ2-4; v_call: TRBV4-1; cdr3_nt: TGCGCCAGCAGCCCCAAAGAGGTCAAAAGCATTCAGTACTTC; cdr3_aa: CASSPKEVKSIQYF
d_call: -; clone_size: -; j_call: TRBJ1-1; v_call: TRBV18; cdr3_nt: TGTGCCAGCTCATCCGGTCTAGCTCCAATGAACACTGAAGCTTTCTTT; cdr3_aa: CASSSGLAPMNTEAFF
d_call: TRBD1; clone_size: -; j_call: TRBJ2-5; v_call: TRBV9; cdr3_nt: TGTGCCAGCAGCGCCGGGGACAGTCAAGAGACCCAGTACTTC; cdr3_aa: CASSAGDSQETQYF
d_call: TRBD1; clone_size: once; j_call: TRBJ1-1; v_call: TRBV19; cdr3_nt: TGTGCCAGTAGTATAGAGGGACAGTACAGAGGCGCTTTCTTT; cdr3_aa: CASSIEGQYRGAFF
d_call: TRBD1; clone_size: -; j_call: TRBJ1-4; v_call: TRBV7-7; cdr3_nt: TGTGCCAGCAGCTTAGGACAGGGGGCGACTAATGAAAAACTGTTTTTT; cdr3_aa: CASSLGQGATNEKLFF
d_call: TRBD1; clone_size: -; j_call: TRBJ1-2; v_call: TRBV19; cdr3_nt: TGTGCCAGTAGTCCCAGAGGACAGGGGAACTATGGCTACACCTTC; cdr3_aa: CASSPRGQGNYGYTF
d_call: -; clone_size: -; j_call: TRBJ2-7; v_call: TRBV7-2; cdr3_nt: TGTGCCAGCAGCGCCTCATATGGAGGCCAGCGGATTACTAAAAACGAGCAGTACTTC; cdr3_aa: CASSASYGGQRITKNEQYF
d_call: -; clone_size: -; j_call: TRBJ2-5; v_call: TRBV5-1; cdr3_nt: TGCGCCAGCAGCTTATCATACCAAGAGACCCAGTACTTC; cdr3_aa: CASSLSYQETQYF
d_call: -; clone_size: -; j_call: TRBJ1-4; v_call: TRBV7-6; cdr3_nt: TGTGCCAGCAGCTTAGATAGGGCAGGGTATAATGAAAAACTGTTTTTT; cdr3_aa: CASSLDRAGYNEKLFF
d_call: -; clone_size: -; j_call: TRBJ2-2; v_call: TRBV7-3; cdr3_nt: TGTGCCAGCAGCCCAGCGAACACCGGGGAGCTGTTTTTT; cdr3_aa: CASSPANTGELFF